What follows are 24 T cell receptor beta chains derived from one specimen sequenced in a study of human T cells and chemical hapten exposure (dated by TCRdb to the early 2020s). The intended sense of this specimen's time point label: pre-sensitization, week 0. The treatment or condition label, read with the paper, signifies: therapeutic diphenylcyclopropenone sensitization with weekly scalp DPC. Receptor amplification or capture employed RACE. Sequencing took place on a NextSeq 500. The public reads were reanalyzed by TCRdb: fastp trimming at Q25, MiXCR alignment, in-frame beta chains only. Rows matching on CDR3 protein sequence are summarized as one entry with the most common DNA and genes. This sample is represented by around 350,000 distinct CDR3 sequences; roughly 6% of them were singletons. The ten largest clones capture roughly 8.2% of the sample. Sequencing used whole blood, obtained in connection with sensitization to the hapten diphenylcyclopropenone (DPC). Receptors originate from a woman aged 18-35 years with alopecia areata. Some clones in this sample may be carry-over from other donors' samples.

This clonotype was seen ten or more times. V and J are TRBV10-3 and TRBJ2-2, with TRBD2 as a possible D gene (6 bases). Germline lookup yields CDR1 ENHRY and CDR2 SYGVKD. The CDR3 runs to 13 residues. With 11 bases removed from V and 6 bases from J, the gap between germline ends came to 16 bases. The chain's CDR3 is CASTGDSAGELFF. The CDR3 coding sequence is TGTGCCTCCACGGGGGACTCGGCCGGGGAGCTGTTTTTT.

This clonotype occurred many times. CDR3: CSARVWGEPYGYTF. CDR3 DNA: TGCAGTGCTAGAGTCTGGGGGGAACCCTATGGCTACACCTTC. J is TRBJ1-2 and V is TRBV20-1, with a tentative D call TRBD1 (5 bases). Germline values: CDR1 DFQATT, CDR2 SNEGSKA (reference sequence). Between the trimmed V and J ends, which lost 1 base and 4 bases, there was a span of 13 bases. This CDR3 is 14 amino acids long.

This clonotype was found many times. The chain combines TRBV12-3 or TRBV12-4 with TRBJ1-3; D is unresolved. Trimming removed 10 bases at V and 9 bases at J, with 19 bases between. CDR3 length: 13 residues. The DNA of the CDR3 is TGTGCCACCGACGGAGTAAAGTTGGGCACCATATATTTT. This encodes CATDGVKLGTIYF.

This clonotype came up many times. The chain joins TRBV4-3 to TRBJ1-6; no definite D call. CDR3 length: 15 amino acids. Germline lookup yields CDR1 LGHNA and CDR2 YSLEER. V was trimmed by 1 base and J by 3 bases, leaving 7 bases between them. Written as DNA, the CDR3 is TGCGCCAGCAGCCAAGTTGCTGACTATAATTCACCCCTCCACTTT. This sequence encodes CASSQVADYNSPLHF.

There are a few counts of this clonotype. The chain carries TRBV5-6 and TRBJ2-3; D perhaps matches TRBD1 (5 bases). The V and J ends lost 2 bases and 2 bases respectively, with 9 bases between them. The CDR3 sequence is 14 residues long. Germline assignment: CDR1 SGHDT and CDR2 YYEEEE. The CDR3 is CASSLPGLTDTQYF. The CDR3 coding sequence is TGTGCCAGCAGCTTACCAGGGCTCACAGATACGCAGTATTTT.

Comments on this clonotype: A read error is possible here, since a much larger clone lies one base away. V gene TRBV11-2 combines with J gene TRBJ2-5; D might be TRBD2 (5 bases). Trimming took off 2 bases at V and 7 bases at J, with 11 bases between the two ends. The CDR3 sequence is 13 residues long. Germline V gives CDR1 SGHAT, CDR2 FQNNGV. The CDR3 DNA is TGTGCCAGCAGCTTATGGAGTCGGGGGACCCAGTACTTC. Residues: CASSLWSRGTQYF.

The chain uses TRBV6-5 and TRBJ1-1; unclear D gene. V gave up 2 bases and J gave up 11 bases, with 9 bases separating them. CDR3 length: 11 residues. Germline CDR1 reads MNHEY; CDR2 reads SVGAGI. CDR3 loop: CASSYRSQAFF. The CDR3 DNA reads TGTGCCAGCAGTTACAGGTCCCAGGCTTTCTTT.

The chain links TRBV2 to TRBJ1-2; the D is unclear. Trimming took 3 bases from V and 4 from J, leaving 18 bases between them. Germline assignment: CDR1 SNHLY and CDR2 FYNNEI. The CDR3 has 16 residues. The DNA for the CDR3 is TGTGCCAGCAGTGACCCTAGTACAGCCCTCTCCTATGGCTACACCTTC. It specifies CASSDPSTALSYGYTF.

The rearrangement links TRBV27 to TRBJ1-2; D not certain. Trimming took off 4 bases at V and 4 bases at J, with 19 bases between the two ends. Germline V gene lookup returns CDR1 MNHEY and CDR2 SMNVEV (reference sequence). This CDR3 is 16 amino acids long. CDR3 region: CASSSAGGVVIYGYTF. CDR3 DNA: TGTGCCAGCAGTTCTGCAGGAGGCGTCGTTATCTATGGCTACACCTTC.

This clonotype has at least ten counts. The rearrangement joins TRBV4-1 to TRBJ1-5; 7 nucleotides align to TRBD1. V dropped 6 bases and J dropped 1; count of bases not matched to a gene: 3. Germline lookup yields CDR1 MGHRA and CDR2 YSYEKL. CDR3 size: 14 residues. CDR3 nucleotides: TGCGCCAGCAGGGAGACAGGGAGCAATCAGCCCCAGCATTTT. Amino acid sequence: CASRETGSNQPQHF.

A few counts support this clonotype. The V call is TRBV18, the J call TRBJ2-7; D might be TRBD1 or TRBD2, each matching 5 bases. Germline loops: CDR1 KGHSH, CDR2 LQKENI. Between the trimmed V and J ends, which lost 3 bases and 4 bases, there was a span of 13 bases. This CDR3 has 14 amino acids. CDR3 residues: CASSPGPGTYEQYF. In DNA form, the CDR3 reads TGTGCCAGCTCACCGGGACCGGGCACTTACGAGCAGTACTTC.

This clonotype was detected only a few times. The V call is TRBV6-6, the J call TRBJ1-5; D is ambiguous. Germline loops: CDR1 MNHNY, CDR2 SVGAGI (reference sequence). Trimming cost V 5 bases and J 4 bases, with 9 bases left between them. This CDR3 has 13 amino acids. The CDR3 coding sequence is TGTGCCAGCAGTCCCGACATTAATCAGCCCCAGCATTTT. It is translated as CASSPDINQPQHF.

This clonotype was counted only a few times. The CDR3 nucleotides read TGCGCCAGCAGCTTACGGCGGACAGGGGGAGCTAACTATGGCTACACCTTC. Encoded protein: CASSLRRTGGANYGYTF. V and J are TRBV5-1 and TRBJ1-2, with TRBD1 matching over 10 bases. The CDR3 has 17 residues. V was pared by 2 bases and J by 0 bases, with 7 bases of the junction left unmatched. The germline V gene encodes CDR1 SGHRS and CDR2 YFSETQ.

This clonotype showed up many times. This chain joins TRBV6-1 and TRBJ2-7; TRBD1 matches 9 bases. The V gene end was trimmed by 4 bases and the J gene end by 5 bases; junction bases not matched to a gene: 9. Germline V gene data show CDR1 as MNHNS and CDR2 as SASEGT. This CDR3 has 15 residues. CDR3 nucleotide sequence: TGTGCCAGCAGTGGAACCGGGACAGGGCGAAACGAGCAGTACTTC. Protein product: CASSGTGTGRNEQYF.

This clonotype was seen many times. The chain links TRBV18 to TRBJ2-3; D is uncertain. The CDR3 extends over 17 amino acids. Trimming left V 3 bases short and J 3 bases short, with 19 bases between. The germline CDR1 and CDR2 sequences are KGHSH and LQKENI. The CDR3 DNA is TGTGCCAGCTCACCTGACCGCCAGCAGGTTGGGACAGATACGCAGTATTTT. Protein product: CASSPDRQQVGTDTQYF.

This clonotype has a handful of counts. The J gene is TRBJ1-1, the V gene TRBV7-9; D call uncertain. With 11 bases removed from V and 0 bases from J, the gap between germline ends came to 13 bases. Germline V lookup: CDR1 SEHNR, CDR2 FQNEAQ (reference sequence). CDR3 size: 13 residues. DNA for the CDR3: TGTGCCGATGGACCTAACATGAACACTGAAGCTTTCTTT. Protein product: CADGPNMNTEAFF.

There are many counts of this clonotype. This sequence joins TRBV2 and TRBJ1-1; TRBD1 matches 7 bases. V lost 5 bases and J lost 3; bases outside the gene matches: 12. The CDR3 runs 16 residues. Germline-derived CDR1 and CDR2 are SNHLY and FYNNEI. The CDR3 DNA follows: TGTGCCAGCAGTATCGGAAGGGCCACAGGGGACACTGAAGCTTTCTTT. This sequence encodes CASSIGRATGDTEAFF.

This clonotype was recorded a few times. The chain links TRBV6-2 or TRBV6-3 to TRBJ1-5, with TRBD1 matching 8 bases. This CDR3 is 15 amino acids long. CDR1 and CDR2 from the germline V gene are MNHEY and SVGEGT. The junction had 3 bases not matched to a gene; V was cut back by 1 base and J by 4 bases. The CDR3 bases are TGTGCCAGCAGTTACTGGACAGGGTCAAATCAGCCCCAGCATTTT. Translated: CASSYWTGSNQPQHF.

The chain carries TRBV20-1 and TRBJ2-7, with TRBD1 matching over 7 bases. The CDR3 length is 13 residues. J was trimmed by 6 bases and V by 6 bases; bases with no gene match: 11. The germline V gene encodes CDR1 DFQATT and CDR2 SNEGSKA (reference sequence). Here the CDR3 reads CSATGELTGEQYF. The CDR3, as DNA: TGCAGTGCCACAGGGGAATTAACAGGCGAGCAGTACTTC.

The CDR3 DNA reads TGTGCCAGCAGTGCCGAGGGACAGGGGGCTGGCTACACCTTC. Translation: CASSAEGQGAGYTF. The rearrangement uses TRBV6-1 and TRBJ1-2, with 12 nucleotides matching TRBD1. This CDR3 region has 14 residues. Germline V gene data show CDR1 as MNHNS and CDR2 as SASEGT. V shed 4 bases and J 7 bases; nucleotides not matched to a gene: 4.

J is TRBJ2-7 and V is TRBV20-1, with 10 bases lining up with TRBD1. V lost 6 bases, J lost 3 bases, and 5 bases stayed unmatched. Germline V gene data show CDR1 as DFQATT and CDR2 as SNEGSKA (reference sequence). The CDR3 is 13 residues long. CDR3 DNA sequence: TGCAGTGCAGGGACAGGGGTAAGCTACGAGCAGTACTTC. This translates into CSAGTGVSYEQYF.

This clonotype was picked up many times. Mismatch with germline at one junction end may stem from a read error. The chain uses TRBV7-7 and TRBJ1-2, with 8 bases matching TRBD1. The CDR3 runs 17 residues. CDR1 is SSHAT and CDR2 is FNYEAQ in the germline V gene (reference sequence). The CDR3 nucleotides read TGTGCTAGCAGCTTATGGTACAGGGGGTATACCGCCTATGGCTACACCTTC. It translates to CASSLWYRGYTAYGYTF.

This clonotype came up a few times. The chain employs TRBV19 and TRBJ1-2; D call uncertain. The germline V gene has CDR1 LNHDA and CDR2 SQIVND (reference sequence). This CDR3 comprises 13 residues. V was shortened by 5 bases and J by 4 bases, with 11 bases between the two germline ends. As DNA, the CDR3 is TGTGCCAGTAGTCCGACTGCCTTCTATGGCTACACCTTC. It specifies CASSPTAFYGYTF.

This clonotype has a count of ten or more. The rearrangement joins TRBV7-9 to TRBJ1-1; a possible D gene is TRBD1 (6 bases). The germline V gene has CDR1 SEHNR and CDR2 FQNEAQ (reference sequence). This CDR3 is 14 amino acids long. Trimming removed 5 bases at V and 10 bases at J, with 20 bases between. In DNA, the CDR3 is TGTGCCAGCAGCCCACTTCGGGAGCAGGGGCTAGCTTTCTTT. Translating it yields CASSPLREQGLAFF.